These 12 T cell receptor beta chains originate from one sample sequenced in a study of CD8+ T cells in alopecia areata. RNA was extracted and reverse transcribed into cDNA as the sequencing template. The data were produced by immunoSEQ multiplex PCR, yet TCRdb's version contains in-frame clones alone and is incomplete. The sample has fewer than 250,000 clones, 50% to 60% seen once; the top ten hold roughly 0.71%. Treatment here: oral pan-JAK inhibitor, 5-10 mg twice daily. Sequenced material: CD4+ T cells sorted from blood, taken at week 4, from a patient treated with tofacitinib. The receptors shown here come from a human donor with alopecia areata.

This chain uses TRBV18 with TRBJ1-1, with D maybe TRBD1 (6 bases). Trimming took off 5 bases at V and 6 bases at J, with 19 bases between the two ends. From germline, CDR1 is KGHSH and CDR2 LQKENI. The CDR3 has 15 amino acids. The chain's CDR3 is CASSSQTGGRAEAFF. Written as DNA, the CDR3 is TGTGCCAGCTCATCCCAGACAGGTGGAAGGGCTGAAGCTTTCTTT.

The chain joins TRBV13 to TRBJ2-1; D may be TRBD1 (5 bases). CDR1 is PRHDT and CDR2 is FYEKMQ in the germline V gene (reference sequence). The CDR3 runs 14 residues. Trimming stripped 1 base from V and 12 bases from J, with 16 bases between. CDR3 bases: TGTGCCAGCAGCTTAGAGGGGCTGCCCTCTGGGCAGTTCTTC. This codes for CASSLEGLPSGQFF.

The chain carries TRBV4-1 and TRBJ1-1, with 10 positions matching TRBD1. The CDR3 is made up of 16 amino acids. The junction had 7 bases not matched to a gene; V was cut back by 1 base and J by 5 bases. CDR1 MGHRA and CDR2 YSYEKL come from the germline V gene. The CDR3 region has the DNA TGCGCCAGCAGCCAAGTGGGGAGACAGGGGGCTACTGAAGCTTTCTTT. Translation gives CASSQVGRQGATEAFF.

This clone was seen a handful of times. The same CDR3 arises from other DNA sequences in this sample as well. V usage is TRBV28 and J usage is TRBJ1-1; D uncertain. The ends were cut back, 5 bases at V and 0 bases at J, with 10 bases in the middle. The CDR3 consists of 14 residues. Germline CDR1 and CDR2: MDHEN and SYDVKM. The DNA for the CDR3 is TGTGCCAGCAGTCTCCCAGGCATGAACACTGAAGCTTTCTTT. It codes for CASSLPGMNTEAFF.

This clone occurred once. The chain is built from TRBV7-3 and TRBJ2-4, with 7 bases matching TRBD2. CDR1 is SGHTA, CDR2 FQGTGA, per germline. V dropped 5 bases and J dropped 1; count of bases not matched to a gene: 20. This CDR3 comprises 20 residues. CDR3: CASSPHQVGGSPRAKNIQYF. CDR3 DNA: TGTGCCAGCAGCCCTCACCAGGTTGGCGGGAGCCCAAGGGCCAAAAACATTCAGTACTTC.

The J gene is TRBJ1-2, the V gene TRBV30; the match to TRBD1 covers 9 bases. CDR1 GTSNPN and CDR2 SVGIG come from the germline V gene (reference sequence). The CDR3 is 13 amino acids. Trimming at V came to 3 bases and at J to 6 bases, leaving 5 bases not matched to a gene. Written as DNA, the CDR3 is TGTGCCTGGAGGGAGGACAGGGGTGATGGCTACACCTTC. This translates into CAWREDRGDGYTF.

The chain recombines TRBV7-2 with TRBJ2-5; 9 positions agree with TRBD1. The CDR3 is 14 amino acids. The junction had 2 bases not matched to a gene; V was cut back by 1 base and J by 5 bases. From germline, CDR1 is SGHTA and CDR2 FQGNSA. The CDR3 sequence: CASSLGTGAETQYF. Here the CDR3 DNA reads TGTGCCAGCAGCTTAGGGACAGGGGCGGAGACCCAGTACTTC.

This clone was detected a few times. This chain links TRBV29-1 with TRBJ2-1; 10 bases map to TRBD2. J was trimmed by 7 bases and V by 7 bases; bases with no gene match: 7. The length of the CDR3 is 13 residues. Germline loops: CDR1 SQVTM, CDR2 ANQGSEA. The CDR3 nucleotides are TGCAGCGGGGCCACTAGCGGGGTTAATGAGCAGTTCTTC. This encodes CSGATSGVNEQFF.

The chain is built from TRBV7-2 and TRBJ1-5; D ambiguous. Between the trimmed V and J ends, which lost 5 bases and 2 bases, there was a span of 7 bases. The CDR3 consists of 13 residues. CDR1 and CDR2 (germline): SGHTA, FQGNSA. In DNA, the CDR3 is TGTGCCAGCAGCACCCAAGGCAATCAGCCCCAGCATTTT. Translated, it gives CASSTQGNQPQHF.

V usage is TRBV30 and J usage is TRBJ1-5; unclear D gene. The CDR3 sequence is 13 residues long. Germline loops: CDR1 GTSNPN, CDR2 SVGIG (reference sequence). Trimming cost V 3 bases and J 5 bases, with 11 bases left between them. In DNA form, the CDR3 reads TGTGCCTGGAGCTTCGGTGGGGATCAGCCCCAGCATTTT. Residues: CAWSFGGDQPQHF.

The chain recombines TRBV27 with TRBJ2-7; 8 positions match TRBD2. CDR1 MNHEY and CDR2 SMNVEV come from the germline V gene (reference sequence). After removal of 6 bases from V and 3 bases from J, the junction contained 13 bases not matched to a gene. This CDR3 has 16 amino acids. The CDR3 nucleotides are TGTGCCAGCAGCCTCCGGAGTAGCGGGATTGGCTACGAGCAGTACTTC. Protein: CASSLRSSGIGYEQYF.

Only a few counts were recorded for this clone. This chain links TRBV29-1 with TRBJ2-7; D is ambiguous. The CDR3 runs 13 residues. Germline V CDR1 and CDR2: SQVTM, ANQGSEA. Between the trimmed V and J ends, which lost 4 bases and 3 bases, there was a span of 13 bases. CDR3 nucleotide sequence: TGCAGCGTTGTCCTCGTGGGGAACTACGAGCAGTACTTC. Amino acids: CSVVLVGNYEQYF.